The sequence of this T cell receptor beta chain was determined in a study of cytomegalovirus exposure and HLA in healthy donors. Looking at the study overall: The study placed approximately 78% of its approximately 400 genotyped donors in the Caucasian-associated ancestry cluster. Overall study results and limits: Sequencing artifact likely explains a cluster of highly shared sequence variants. TCR beta V segments were, for the most part, productive about 87% or about 30% of the time in an earlier analysis. The authors listed 164 TCR beta chains as cytomegalovirus-associated.

The germline V gene encodes CDR1 SGHNT and CDR2 YYREEE (reference sequence). V lost 0 bases and J lost 1, with 7 bases in between. The CDR3 is 14 residues long. This PCR relied on a set of 60 Vbeta primers and 13 Jbeta primers. Clones were sequenced by immunoSEQ multiplex PCR, and TCRdb holds only the in-frame ones, with some missing. This sample has approximately 100,000 clones, with roughly 83% found just once. This clone was seen only once. The antigen is not known. This sequence originates from a female donor in good health and CMV-seropositive. The sequenced material came from PBMCs. This sequence joins TRBV5-4 and TRBJ2-5, with TRBD1 as a possible D gene (5 bases). The CDR3 DNA reads as TGTGCCAGCAGCTTGGTGGGGCCCCAAGAGACCCAGTACTTC. The encoded protein is CASSLVGPQETQYF.